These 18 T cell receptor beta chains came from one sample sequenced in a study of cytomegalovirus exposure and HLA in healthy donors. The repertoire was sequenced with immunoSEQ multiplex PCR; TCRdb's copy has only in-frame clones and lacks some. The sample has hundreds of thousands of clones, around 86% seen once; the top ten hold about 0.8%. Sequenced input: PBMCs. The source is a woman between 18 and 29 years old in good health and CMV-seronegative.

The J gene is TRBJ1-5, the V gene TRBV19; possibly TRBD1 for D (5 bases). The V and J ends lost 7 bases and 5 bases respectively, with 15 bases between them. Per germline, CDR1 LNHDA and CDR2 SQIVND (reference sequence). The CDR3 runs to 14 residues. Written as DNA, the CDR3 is TGTGCCAGTACCAGGGAAAGGGGCGATCAGCCCCAGCATTTT. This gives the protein CASTRERGDQPQHF.

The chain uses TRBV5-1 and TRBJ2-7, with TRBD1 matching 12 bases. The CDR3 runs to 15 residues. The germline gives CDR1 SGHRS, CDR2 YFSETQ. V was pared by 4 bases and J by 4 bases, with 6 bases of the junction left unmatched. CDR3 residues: CASSDGTGGQYEQYF. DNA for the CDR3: TGCGCCAGCAGCGACGGGACAGGGGGCCAATACGAGCAGTACTTC.

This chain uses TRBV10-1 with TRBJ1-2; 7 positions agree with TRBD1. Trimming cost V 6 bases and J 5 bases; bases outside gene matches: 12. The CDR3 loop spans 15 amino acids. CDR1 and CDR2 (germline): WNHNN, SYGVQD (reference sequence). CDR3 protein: CASRTQGLVRYGYTF. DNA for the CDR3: TGCGCCAGCAGGACACAGGGGTTAGTAAGGTATGGCTACACCTTC.

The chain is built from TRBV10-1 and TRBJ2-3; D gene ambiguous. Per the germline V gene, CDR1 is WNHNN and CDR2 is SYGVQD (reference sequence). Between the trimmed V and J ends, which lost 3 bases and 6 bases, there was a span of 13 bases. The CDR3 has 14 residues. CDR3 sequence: CASSEPWAADTQYF. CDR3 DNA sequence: TGCGCCAGCAGTGAACCTTGGGCCGCCGATACGCAGTATTTT.

CDR3 in DNA: TGTGCCAGCAGCTATTCCGGGACTCTCGAGCAGTACTTC. Protein sequence: CASSYSGTLEQYF. The chain recombines TRBV7-9 with TRBJ2-7; D is possibly TRBD2 (6 bases). V was trimmed by 4 bases and J by 6 bases, leaving 13 bases between them. CDR3 length: 13 residues. Germline V gene data show CDR1 as SEHNR and CDR2 as FQNEAQ (reference sequence).

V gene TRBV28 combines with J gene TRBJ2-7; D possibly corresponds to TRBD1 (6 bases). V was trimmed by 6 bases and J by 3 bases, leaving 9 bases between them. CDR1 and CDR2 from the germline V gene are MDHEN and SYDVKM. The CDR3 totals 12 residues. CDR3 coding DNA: TGTGCCAGCAGGCTGACAGGCTACGAGCAGTACTTC. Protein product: CASRLTGYEQYF.

CDR3 region: CASSLASAGSYEQYF. The DNA of the CDR3 is TGTGCCAGCAGTTTAGCTAGCGCGGGGTCCTACGAGCAGTACTTC. The V call is TRBV28, the J call TRBJ2-7; perhaps TRBD2 as D (6 bases). Germline assignment: CDR1 MDHEN and CDR2 SYDVKM. Trimming left V 2 bases short and J 1 base short, with 12 bases between. The length of the CDR3 is 15 residues.

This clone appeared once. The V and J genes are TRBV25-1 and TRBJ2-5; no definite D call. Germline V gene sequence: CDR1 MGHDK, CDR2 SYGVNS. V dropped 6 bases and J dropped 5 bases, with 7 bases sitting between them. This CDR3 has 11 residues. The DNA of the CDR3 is TGTGCCAGCAGCCAAGAGGAGACCCAGTACTTC. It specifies CASSQEETQYF.

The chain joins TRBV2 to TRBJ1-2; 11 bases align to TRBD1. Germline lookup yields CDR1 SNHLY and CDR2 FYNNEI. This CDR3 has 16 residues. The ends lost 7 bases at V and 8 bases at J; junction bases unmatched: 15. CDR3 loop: CASIGGTGGAFTGYTF. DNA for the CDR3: TGTGCCAGCATCGGCGGGACAGGGGGTGCTTTTACCGGCTACACCTTC.

DNA of the CDR3: TGTGCCAGCAGTCCCGGGACAGCCTACAATGAGCAGTTCTTC. This translates into CASSPGTAYNEQFF. The rearrangement uses TRBV28 and TRBJ2-1, with 7 bases lining up with TRBD1. Germline loops: CDR1 MDHEN, CDR2 SYDVKM. CDR3 size: 14 residues. Trimming removed 5 bases from V and 2 bases from J; junction bases left unmatched: 3. Filled out from reference TRBV28 and TRBJ2-1, the complete variable domain reads DVKVTQSSRYLVKRTGEKVFLECVQDMDHENMFWYRQDPGLGLRLIYFSYDVKMKEKGDIPEGYSVSREKKERFSLILESASTNQTSMYLCASSPGTAYNEQFFGPGTRLTVL.

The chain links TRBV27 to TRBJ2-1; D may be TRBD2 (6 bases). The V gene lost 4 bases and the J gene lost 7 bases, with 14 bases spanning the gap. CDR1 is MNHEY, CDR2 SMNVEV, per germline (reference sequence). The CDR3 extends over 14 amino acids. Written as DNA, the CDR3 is TGTGCCAGCAGTTGGACGGGAGTATTGAATGAGCAGTTCTTC. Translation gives CASSWTGVLNEQFF.

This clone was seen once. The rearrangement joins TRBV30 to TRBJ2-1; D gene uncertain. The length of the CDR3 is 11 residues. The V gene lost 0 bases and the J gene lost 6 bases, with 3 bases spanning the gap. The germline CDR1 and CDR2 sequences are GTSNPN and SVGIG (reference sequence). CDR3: CAWSVSNEQFF. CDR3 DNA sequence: TGTGCCTGGAGTGTCAGCAATGAGCAGTTCTTC.

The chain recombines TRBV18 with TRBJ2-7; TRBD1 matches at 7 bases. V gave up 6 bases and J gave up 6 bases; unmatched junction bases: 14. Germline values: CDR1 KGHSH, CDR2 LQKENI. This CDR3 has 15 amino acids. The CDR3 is CASSPTAGQASEQYF. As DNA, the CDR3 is TGTGCCAGCTCTCCTACAGCCGGACAGGCAAGCGAGCAGTACTTC.

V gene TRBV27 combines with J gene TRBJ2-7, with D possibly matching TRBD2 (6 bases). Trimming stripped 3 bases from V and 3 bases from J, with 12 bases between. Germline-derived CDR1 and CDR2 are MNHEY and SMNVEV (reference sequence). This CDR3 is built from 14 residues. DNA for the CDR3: TGTGCCAGCAGTTTTACAGCGGGCCGCTACGAGCAGTACTTC. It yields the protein CASSFTAGRYEQYF.

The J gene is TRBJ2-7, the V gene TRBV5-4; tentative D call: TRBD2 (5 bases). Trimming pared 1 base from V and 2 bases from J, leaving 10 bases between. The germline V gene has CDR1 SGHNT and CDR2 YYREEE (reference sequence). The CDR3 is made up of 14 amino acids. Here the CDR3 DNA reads TGTGCCAGCAGCTTGAAGACTAACCCCTACGAGCAGTACTTC. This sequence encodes CASSLKTNPYEQYF.

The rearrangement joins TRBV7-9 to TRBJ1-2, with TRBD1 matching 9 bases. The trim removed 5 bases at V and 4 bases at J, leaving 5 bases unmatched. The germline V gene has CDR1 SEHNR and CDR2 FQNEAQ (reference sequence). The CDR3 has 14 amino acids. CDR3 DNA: TGTGCCAGCAGCCGTGACAGGGGGGTCTATGGCTACACCTTC. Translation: CASSRDRGVYGYTF.

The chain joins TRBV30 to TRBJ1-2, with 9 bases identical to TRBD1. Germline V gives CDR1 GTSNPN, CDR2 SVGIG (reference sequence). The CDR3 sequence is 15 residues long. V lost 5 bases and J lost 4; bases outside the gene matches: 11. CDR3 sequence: CAWQPRGQGAYGYTF. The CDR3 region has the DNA TGTGCCTGGCAACCTAGGGGACAGGGAGCCTATGGCTACACCTTC.

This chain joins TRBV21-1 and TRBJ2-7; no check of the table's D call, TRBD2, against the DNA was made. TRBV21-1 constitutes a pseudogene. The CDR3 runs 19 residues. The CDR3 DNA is TGTGCCAGCAGCGCTTTTAGCCCCTTAGCGGGGCGACGGCTGTACGAGCAGTACTTC. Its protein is CASSAFSPLAGRRLYEQYF.